A single sample is the source of the 17 T cell receptor beta chains below, sequenced in a study of blood T cell repertoires in COVID-19. Sequenced by immunoSEQ multiplex PCR; TCRdb stores in-frame clones only, minus some. This table has about 440,000 clones, approximately 90% appearing once. The sequenced sample was PBMCs or T cells enriched from blood (not recorded which). The receptors here all came from a woman aged 18-30 years with acute COVID-19.

The V gene is TRBV5-1, the J gene TRBJ2-5; D call uncertain. CDR1 is SGHRS, CDR2 YFSETQ, per germline. This CDR3 has 15 amino acids. The V end lost 1 base, the J end lost 2 bases, and 12 bases lay between the germline ends. This CDR3 reads CASSLSIATQETQYF. CDR3 coding DNA: TGCGCCAGCAGCTTGAGTATCGCGACTCAAGAGACCCAGTACTTC.

This clone was seen only once. The genes are TRBV9 and TRBJ1-2, with D unclear. In germline, CDR1 is SGDLS, CDR2 YYNGEE. The CDR3 totals 13 residues. The V and J ends lost 8 bases and 6 bases respectively, with 17 bases between them. The CDR3 protein is CASTNTMGDGYTF. The CDR3 coding sequence is TGTGCCAGTACCAATACGATGGGAGATGGCTACACCTTC.

The chain joins TRBV27 to TRBJ2-3; 9 bases line up with TRBD2. Germline CDR1 and CDR2: MNHEY and SMNVEV (reference sequence). Trimming removed 2 bases from V and 2 bases from J; junction bases left unmatched: 11. This CDR3 is built from 18 residues. CDR3 DNA sequence: TGTGCCAGCAGTTTACAGGGGGGCGGGAGGGTGTCCACAGATACGCAGTATTTT. Translating gives CASSLQGGGRVSTDTQYF.

This chain joins TRBV28 and TRBJ2-1, with 7 nucleotides matching TRBD2. The CDR3 sequence is 15 residues long. CDR1 and CDR2 from the germline V gene are MDHEN and SYDVKM. V gave up 2 bases and J gave up 0 bases; unmatched junction bases: 1. CDR3 in amino acids: CASSLGGSSYNEQFF. The CDR3 DNA is TGTGCCAGCAGTTTAGGCGGGAGCTCCTACAATGAGCAGTTCTTC.

V is TRBV28 and J is TRBJ1-1; no definite D call. Germline CDR1 reads MDHEN; CDR2 reads SYDVKM. Trimming removed 3 bases at V and 1 base at J, with 6 bases between. CDR3 length equals 13 residues. The CDR3 nucleotides are TGTGCCAGCAGTTTTACGGGGAACACTGAAGCTTTCTTT. It yields the protein CASSFTGNTEAFF. The whole variable domain, remainder taken from reference TRBV28 and TRBJ1-1, is DVKVTQSSRYLVKRTGEKVFLECVQDMDHENMFWYRQDPGLGLRLIYFSYDVKMKEKGDIPEGYSVSREKKERFSLILESASTNQTSMYLCASSFTGNTEAFFGQGTRLTVV.

The chain carries TRBV7-9 and TRBJ2-7; tentatively, D is TRBD2 (6 bases). Germline CDR1 and CDR2: SEHNR and FQNEAQ (reference sequence). V was pared by 3 bases and J by 0 bases, with 12 bases between. There are 15 residues in the CDR3. The CDR3: CASSFVAGSSYEQYF. The CDR3 nucleotides are TGTGCCAGCAGCTTCGTCGCGGGGAGCTCCTACGAGCAGTACTTC.

CDR3 sequence: CASSLEGRDTQYF. In DNA form, the CDR3 reads TGTGCCAGCAGCTTAGAAGGGAGAGATACGCAGTATTTT. The V and J genes are TRBV7-6 and TRBJ2-3, with a possible D match to TRBD2 (5 bases). V was trimmed by 1 base and J by 5 bases, leaving 7 bases between them. Germline CDR1 SGHVS, CDR2 FNYEAQ. The CDR3 spans 13 residues.

This chain connects TRBV3-1 (or the pseudogene TRBV3-2) to TRBJ2-2, with 11 bases fitting TRBD2. Unmatched junction bases numbered 10, after V lost 3 bases and J lost 4 bases. CDR3 length: 18 residues. Germline V gene sequence: CDR1 LGHDT, CDR2 YNNKEL (reference sequence). The CDR3 nucleotides are TGTGCCAGCAGCCATTGGGTACTAGCGGGAGATGTCACCGGGGAGCTGTTTTTT. Its protein product is CASSHWVLAGDVTGELFF.

The chain employs TRBV7-6 and TRBJ2-7, with 11 bases aligning to TRBD2. The CDR3 contains 15 residues. Germline CDR1 is SGHVS and CDR2 is FNYEAQ. Trimming removed 4 bases from V and 3 bases from J; junction bases left unmatched: 5. The CDR3 loop is CASSSRLAGIYEQYF. CDR3 in DNA: TGTGCCAGCAGCTCACGACTAGCGGGAATCTACGAGCAGTACTTC.

The rearrangement uses TRBV27 and TRBJ2-3, with D perhaps matching TRBD2 (5 bases). The CDR3 length is 14 residues. Trimming shortened V by 3 bases and J by 2 bases, and 9 bases separated the two germline ends. CDR1 and CDR2 from the germline V gene are MNHEY and SMNVEV (reference sequence). The CDR3 nucleotides read TGTGCCAGCAGTTTTTTCCGGGACACAGATACGCAGTATTTT. It encodes CASSFFRDTDTQYF.

This clone was recorded once. The chain employs TRBV4-1 and TRBJ2-7, with 13 bases aligning to TRBD2. CDR1 and CDR2 from the germline V gene are MGHRA and YSYEKL. The J segment lost 2 bases and the V segment lost 4 bases, leaving 2 bases of the junction unmatched. This CDR3 comprises 15 residues. CDR3 loop: CASSPGTSGTYEQYF. CDR3 in DNA: TGCGCCAGCAGCCCGGGGACTAGCGGGACCTACGAGCAGTACTTC.

A word on this clone: Other nucleotide sequences from this sample produce the same CDR3. The chain uses TRBV7-9 and TRBJ2-3, with 9 bases identical to TRBD2. With 5 bases clipped from V and 2 bases from J, the junction kept 8 bases outside the gene matches. The germline gives CDR1 SEHNR, CDR2 FQNEAQ (reference sequence). This CDR3 spans 16 amino acids. The CDR3 sequence: CASSPGTSSITDTQYF. Written as DNA, the CDR3 is TGTGCCAGCAGCCCTGGGACTAGCTCTATCACAGATACGCAGTATTTT.

V gene TRBV11-2 combines with J gene TRBJ1-2; TRBD1 matches at 9 bases. CDR1 SGHAT and CDR2 FQNNGV come from the germline V gene. Losses at the gene ends were 5 bases for V and 8 bases for J; bases not matched to a gene: 6. The CDR3 spans 13 residues. For the CDR3, the DNA is TGTGCCAGCAGCCTAGGGACAGGGAACGGCTACACCTTC. Its translation is CASSLGTGNGYTF.

This chain links TRBV7-6 with TRBJ2-5; the D gene is possibly TRBD2 (6 bases). The CDR3 totals 14 residues. Germline V CDR1 and CDR2: SGHVS, FNYEAQ. Trimming took off 2 bases at V and 1 base at J, with 8 bases between the two ends. The DNA of the CDR3 is TGTGCCAGCAGCTTATACGGGGGCCAAGAGACCCAGTACTTC. This translates into CASSLYGGQETQYF.

The gene calls are TRBV27 and TRBJ2-7; D uncertain. The CDR3 totals 14 residues. V lost 3 bases and J 0 bases, leaving 9 bases between the germline ends. Germline lookup yields CDR1 MNHEY and CDR2 SMNVEV (reference sequence). CDR3 coding DNA: TGTGCCAGCAGTTTGTCCCCGAGCTCCTACGAGCAGTACTTC. Translation gives CASSLSPSSYEQYF.

V is TRBV24-1 and J is TRBJ1-5; D is undetermined. The CDR3 contains 13 residues. V gave up 9 bases and J gave up 5 bases, with 13 bases separating them. Germline CDR1 is KGHDR and CDR2 is SFDVKD. In DNA form, the CDR3 reads TGTGCCACCTACAGACACACGGATCAGCCCCAGCATTTT. This encodes CATYRHTDQPQHF.

V is TRBV20-1 and J is TRBJ2-7, with D possibly TRBD1 on 5 matching bases. In germline, CDR1 is DFQATT, CDR2 SNEGSKA (reference sequence). The CDR3 sequence is 11 residues long. Trimming stripped 6 bases from V and 5 bases from J, with 11 bases between. CDR3 nucleotide sequence: TGCAGTGCCCCTGGCAGGGACGAGCAGTACTTC. This encodes CSAPGRDEQYF.